This passage covers 24 T cell receptor beta chains from one sample sequenced in a study of T-cell reconstitution after alpha-beta-depleted transplantation in children. The TCRbeta library incorporated unique molecular identifiers. MiXCR, applied by TCRdb to the PCR reads, yields one record per CDR3 protein. Of about a million distinct CDR3 sequences detected, 25% to 35% appear once; the ten largest clones hold under 30%. Sequencing used PBMCs, mostly from graft donor cells, obtained 360 days after TCRalphabeta/CD19-depleted stem cell transplant. These receptors all come from a boy in the first two years of life who had a stem cell transplant for SCID, so the T cells may come from the graft donor.

A few counts support this clonotype. The chain joins TRBV27 to TRBJ2-5; maybe TRBD1 (7 bases). From germline, CDR1 is MNHEY and CDR2 SMNVEV (reference sequence). Trimming stripped 5 bases from V and 6 bases from J, with 16 bases between. This CDR3 contains 14 residues. CDR3 DNA sequence: TGTGCCAGCAGTCTTACCAGGGGGAGGAAGACCCAGTACTTC. The encoded protein is CASSLTRGRKTQYF.

This clonotype was picked up a small number of times. V gene TRBV4-2 combines with J gene TRBJ2-5, with 11 bases that match TRBD2. The V gene's germline CDR1 is LGHNA and CDR2 YNFKEQ. This CDR3 region has 15 residues. V lost 6 bases, J lost 1 base, and 4 bases stayed unmatched. CDR3 sequence (DNA): TGTGCCAGCAGTCCACTAGCGGGGGCCCAAGAGACCCAGTACTTC. Its protein product is CASSPLAGAQETQYF.

There are a few counts of this clonotype. CDR3 residues: CASSAQQGTTGELFF. CDR3 DNA sequence: TGTGCCAGCAGCGCTCAACAGGGGACCACCGGGGAGCTGTTTTTT. The rearrangement uses TRBV9 and TRBJ2-2; 7 bases agree with TRBD1. The J segment lost 4 bases and the V segment lost 3 bases, leaving 6 bases of the junction unmatched. Germline loops: CDR1 SGDLS, CDR2 YYNGEE. This CDR3 spans 15 amino acids.

Only a few counts were recorded for this clonotype. This chain joins TRBV20-1 and TRBJ1-1; the match to TRBD1 covers 7 bases. Unmatched junction bases numbered 9, after V lost 5 bases and J lost 3 bases. Germline CDR1 DFQATT, CDR2 SNEGSKA (reference sequence). CDR3 size: 14 residues. The CDR3 here is CSARAWTGDTEAFF. Written as DNA, the CDR3 is TGCAGTGCTCGGGCTTGGACAGGAGACACTGAAGCTTTCTTT.

This clonotype came up a few times. The chain couples TRBV4-3 to TRBJ2-7, with D perhaps being TRBD1 or TRBD2 (6 bases each). The CDR3 length is 18 residues. From germline, CDR1 is LGHNA and CDR2 YSLEER. V shed 0 bases and J shed 2 bases, with 20 bases lying between them. The CDR3 coding sequence is TGCGCCAGCAGCCAAGATGGGCCGACGGGGGCTACTACCTACGAGCAGTACTTC. It codes for CASSQDGPTGATTYEQYF.

The sample holds a few counts of this clonotype. This chain uses TRBV7-2 with TRBJ1-1; D is possibly TRBD1 (5 bases). Per germline, CDR1 SGHTA and CDR2 FQGNSA. V lost 5 bases to trimming and J lost 1 base, with 17 bases between them. There are 16 residues in the CDR3. In DNA, the CDR3 is TGTGCCAGCAGCCCCACCTTGGGGCAAGGGAACACTGAAGCTTTCTTT. It codes for CASSPTLGQGNTEAFF.

V usage is TRBV15 and J usage is TRBJ2-7; possibly TRBD1 for D (5 bases). The CDR3 covers 15 residues. Trimming shortened V by 0 bases and J by 1 base, and 10 bases separated the two germline ends. Germline-derived CDR1 and CDR2 are LNHNV and YYDKDF (reference sequence). The CDR3: CATSRDQGGSYEQYF. The CDR3 DNA follows: TGTGCCACCAGCAGAGATCAGGGCGGATCCTACGAGCAGTACTTC.

This chain links TRBV4-1 with TRBJ2-1, with TRBD2 identical over 12 bases. V shed 4 bases and J 8 bases; nucleotides not matched to a gene: 9. CDR3 length: 16 residues. CDR1 and CDR2 (germline): MGHRA, YSYEKL. For the CDR3, the DNA is TGCGCCAGCAGCCCCCTTCCTAGCGGGGGGGCCGATGAGCAGTTCTTC. This codes for CASSPLPSGGADEQFF.

This clonotype was observed at least ten times. One end of the junction does not line up with germline, which may come from a read error. V usage is TRBV5-1 and J usage is TRBJ2-2; no definite D call. Germline lookup yields CDR1 SGHRS and CDR2 YFSETQ. The CDR3 sequence is 12 residues long. CDR3 sequence reads: CASSLGAGELFF. The CDR3 DNA follows: TGTGCCAGCAGCTTAGGTGCCGGGGAGCTGTTTTTT. The full variable domain, with the rest looked up from reference TRBV5-1 and TRBJ2-2, is KAGVTQTPRYLIKTRGQQVTLSCSPISGHRSVSWYQQTPGQGLQFLFEYFSETQRNKGNFPGRFSGRQFSNSRSEMNVSTLELGDSALYLCASSLGAGELFFGEGSRLTVL.

This clonotype was detected once. V is TRBV5-1 and J is TRBJ2-3; TRBD2 agrees at 8 bases. This CDR3 has 17 residues. With V trimmed by 4 bases and J by 0 bases, 10 bases remained unmatched. Germline loops: CDR1 SGHRS, CDR2 YFSETQ. Here the CDR3 DNA reads TGCGCCAGCAGCCCCGCGGGGGGTATTGGAAGCACAGATACGCAGTATTTT. Its translation is CASSPAGGIGSTDTQYF.

This clonotype turned up a few times. This chain uses TRBV20-1 with TRBJ1-5; 8 bases are shared with TRBD1. The germline V gene has CDR1 DFQATT and CDR2 SNEGSKA (reference sequence). J was trimmed by 6 bases and V by 7 bases; bases with no gene match: 8. The CDR3 has 13 residues. The CDR3 region has the DNA TGCAGTGTCCACTCAGGGGGCGGTCAGCCCCAGCATTTT. Translation: CSVHSGGGQPQHF.

The rearrangement uses TRBV12-3 or TRBV12-4 and TRBJ2-4, with 8 bases lining up with TRBD1. The CDR3 loop spans 13 amino acids. Unmatched junction bases numbered 4, after V lost 7 bases and J lost 5 bases. CDR3 DNA: TGTGCCAGCACCGTGGACAGGGAAAACATTCAGTACTTC. This translates into CASTVDRENIQYF.

This clonotype was counted a few times. This chain joins TRBV6-5 and TRBJ1-1, with D possibly TRBD1 on 5 matching bases. The CDR3 sequence is 14 residues long. The germline gives CDR1 MNHEY, CDR2 SVGAGI. V gave up 3 bases and J gave up 1 base, with 9 bases separating them. In DNA, the CDR3 is TGTGCCAGCAGTTATGGGGGAACGAACACTGAAGCTTTCTTT. Encoded protein: CASSYGGTNTEAFF.

This clonotype was counted at least ten times. The chain carries TRBV10-3 and TRBJ2-1; D might be TRBD2 (5 bases). Trimming pared 4 bases from V and 7 bases from J, leaving 8 bases between. From germline, CDR1 is ENHRY and CDR2 SYGVKD. The CDR3 loop spans 12 amino acids. CDR3 coding DNA: TGTGCCATCAGTGGAGGGTTGAATGAGCAGTTCTTC. Its protein product is CAISGGLNEQFF.

V gene TRBV7-6 combines with J gene TRBJ1-2, with D unclear. The CDR3 covers 13 residues. Germline lookup yields CDR1 SGHVS and CDR2 FNYEAQ. V gave up 5 bases and J gave up 2 bases, with 9 bases separating them. The CDR3 sequence: CASSEGRNYGYTF. For the CDR3, the DNA is TGTGCCAGCAGCGAAGGGAGGAACTATGGCTACACCTTC.

The chain links TRBV7-9 to TRBJ1-3; D is undetermined. Germline CDR1 is SEHNR and CDR2 is FQNEAQ (reference sequence). The CDR3 is made up of 13 amino acids. The V end was cut by 5 bases, the J end by 6 bases, with 11 bases between. CDR3 residues: CASSPAEANTIYF. Here the CDR3 DNA reads TGTGCCAGCAGCCCTGCGGAGGCAAACACCATATATTTT.

The rearrangement uses TRBV5-1 and TRBJ2-4, with D possibly being TRBD1 (6 bases). The germline V and J ends were trimmed by 4 bases and 4 bases, with 12 bases remaining between them. CDR1 and CDR2 (germline): SGHRS, YFSETQ. This CDR3 contains 14 residues. The CDR3 sequence is CASSRWGTKNIQYF. The DNA for the CDR3 is TGCGCCAGCAGCCGGTGGGGGACAAAAAACATTCAGTACTTC.

The chain couples TRBV12-3 or TRBV12-4 to TRBJ2-4; 13 bases align to TRBD2. J gave up 0 bases and V 3 bases, and 2 bases lay outside the gene matches. CDR3 length: 17 residues. The DNA of the CDR3 is TGTGCCAGCAGTTTGACTAGCGGGGGGTTAGCCAAAAACATTCAGTACTTC. This gives the protein CASSLTSGGLAKNIQYF.

The chain joins TRBV2 to TRBJ2-6, with D unresolved. The CDR3 is 17 residues long. The V gene lost 4 bases and the J gene lost 1 base, with 14 bases spanning the gap. Germline V gene data show CDR1 as SNHLY and CDR2 as FYNNEI. The CDR3, as DNA: TGTGCCAGCAGTGTGTCAGGCCCCGATTCTGGGGCCAACGTCCTGACTTTC. Translating it yields CASSVSGPDSGANVLTF.

This clonotype was picked up many times. This chain links TRBV28 with TRBJ2-7; weak D call: TRBD1 (5 bases). Trimming left V 0 bases short and J 3 bases short, with 9 bases between. CDR3 length: 14 amino acids. In germline, CDR1 is MDHEN, CDR2 SYDVKM. The CDR3 region is CASSLWAGNYEQYF. For the CDR3, the DNA is TGTGCCAGCAGTTTATGGGCAGGGAACTACGAGCAGTACTTC.

V and J are TRBV12-3 or TRBV12-4 and TRBJ2-3; TRBD2 might be the D (6 bases). Between the trimmed V and J ends, which lost 6 bases and 2 bases, there was a span of 15 bases. The CDR3 has 15 residues. The CDR3 reads CASRRPGLSTDTQYF. As DNA, the CDR3 is TGTGCCAGCAGGCGTCCGGGACTTTCCACAGATACGCAGTATTTT.

J is TRBJ2-7 and V is TRBV5-1; tentatively, D is TRBD1 (5 bases). This CDR3 comprises 17 residues. V lost 0 bases to trimming and J lost 2 bases, with 18 bases between them. Germline CDR1 SGHRS, CDR2 YFSETQ. CDR3 DNA: TGCGCCAGCAGCTTGGCTAAGACGACAGCTTCGACCTACGAGCAGTACTTC. It yields the protein CASSLAKTTASTYEQYF.

This clonotype was recorded a few times. The chain recombines TRBV5-1 with TRBJ1-1, with D maybe TRBD1 (5 bases). The CDR3 is 14 residues long. CDR1 is SGHRS and CDR2 is YFSETQ in the germline V gene. V was pared by 1 base and J by 7 bases, with 14 bases between. The CDR3 DNA reads TGCGCCAGCAGCTTGAACCTCGGGGGATTTGAAGCTTTCTTT. Amino acid sequence: CASSLNLGGFEAFF.

This chain joins TRBV12-3 or TRBV12-4 and TRBJ1-1, with a weak D call TRBD1 (5 bases). With 0 bases removed from V and 11 bases from J, the gap between germline ends came to 13 bases. This CDR3 spans 13 amino acids. The CDR3 nucleotides read TGTGCCAGCAGTTTAGCAACGGGGACGAAGGCTTTCTTT. Its protein product is CASSLATGTKAFF.